This TCR beta chain is drawn from a study of T cells in localized non-small cell lung cancer. Study-wide findings and caveats: A denser population of T cells in blood accompanied longer overall survival. Sequencing was limited to one tumor region, leaving the possibility of heterogeneity open. Measurement of T cell clonality placed uninvolved adjacent lung highest, above the level in tumor. Out of the top 100 tumor clones, a median roughly 52 were seen in adjacent lung.

As to this clone: The antigen remains unidentified.

Trimming pared 0 bases from V and 3 bases from J, leaving 12 bases between. From germline, CDR1 is LNHDA and CDR2 SQIVND (reference sequence). The CDR3 loop spans 15 amino acids. Assay: immunoSEQ multiplex PCR; the TCRdb copy retains only in-frame clones and omits some. The sample shows fewer than 8,500 clones, approximately 87% of them seen only once. The V and J genes are TRBV19 and TRBJ2-7; tentatively, D is TRBD1 or TRBD2 (5 bases each). This receptor was taken from a male donor aged 60 or over with stage III lung adenocarcinoma. Source: peripheral blood, taken before any cancer treatment. The CDR3 loop reads CASSIDGARGYEQYF. In nucleotides, the CDR3 is TGTGCCAGTAGTATAGATGGGGCCCGGGGCTACGAGCAGTACTTC.